This record looks at one TCR beta chain sequence and its context. The data were taken from a study of blood T cell repertoires in COVID-19. As processed by the authors: Reference gene primers were amplified, and this amplification served to estimate nucleated cell counts. Profiled with immunoSEQ multiplex PCR; TCRdb holds only in-frame clones, not every one. Clone size and V and J calls were adopted from that table, with D and trimming inferred from the DNA. The table has more than 200,000 clones, around 92% seen once. The sample was PBMCs or T cells enriched from blood (not recorded which). The origin of this receptor is a woman under 40 with acute COVID-19.

The CDR3 here is CASSLRGGLDTEAFF. CDR3 nucleotide sequence: TGCGCCAGCAGCTTGCGGGGGGGTTTGGACACTGAAGCTTTCTTT. V gene TRBV5-1 combines with J gene TRBJ1-1; possible D gene TRBD1, 5 bases. The CDR3 runs 15 residues. The germline V gene encodes CDR1 SGHRS and CDR2 YFSETQ. Trimming pared 1 base from V and 3 bases from J, leaving 13 bases between. Supplemented by reference TRBV5-1 and TRBJ1-1, the full variable domain reads KAGVTQTPRYLIKTRGQQVTLSCSPISGHRSVSWYQQTPGQGLQFLFEYFSETQRNKGNFPGRFSGRQFSNSRSEMNVSTLELGDSALYLCASSLRGGLDTEAFFGQGTRLTVV.